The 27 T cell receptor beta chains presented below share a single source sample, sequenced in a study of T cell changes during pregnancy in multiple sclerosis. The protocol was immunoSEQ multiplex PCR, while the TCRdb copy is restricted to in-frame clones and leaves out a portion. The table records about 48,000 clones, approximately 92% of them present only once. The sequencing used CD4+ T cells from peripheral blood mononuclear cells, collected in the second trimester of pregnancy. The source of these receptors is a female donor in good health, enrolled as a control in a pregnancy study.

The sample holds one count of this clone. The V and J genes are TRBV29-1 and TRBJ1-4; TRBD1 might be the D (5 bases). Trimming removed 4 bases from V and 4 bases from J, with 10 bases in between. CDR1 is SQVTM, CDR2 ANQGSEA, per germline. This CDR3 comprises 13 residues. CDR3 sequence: CSVVGGGNEKLFF. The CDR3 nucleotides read TGCAGCGTTGTTGGGGGGGGTAATGAAAAACTGTTTTTT.

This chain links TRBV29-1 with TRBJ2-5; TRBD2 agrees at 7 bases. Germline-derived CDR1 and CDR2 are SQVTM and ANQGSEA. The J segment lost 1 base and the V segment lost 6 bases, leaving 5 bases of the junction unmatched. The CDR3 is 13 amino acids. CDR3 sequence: CSVQRGGQETQYF. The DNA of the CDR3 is TGCAGCGTACAGCGGGGCGGCCAAGAGACCCAGTACTTC.

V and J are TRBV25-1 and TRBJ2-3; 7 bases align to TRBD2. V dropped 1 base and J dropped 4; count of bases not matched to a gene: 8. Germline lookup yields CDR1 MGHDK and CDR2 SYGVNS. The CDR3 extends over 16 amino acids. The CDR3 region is CASSESGSGTADTQYF. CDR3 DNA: TGTGCCAGCAGTGAATCGGGGAGCGGGACGGCAGATACGCAGTATTTT.

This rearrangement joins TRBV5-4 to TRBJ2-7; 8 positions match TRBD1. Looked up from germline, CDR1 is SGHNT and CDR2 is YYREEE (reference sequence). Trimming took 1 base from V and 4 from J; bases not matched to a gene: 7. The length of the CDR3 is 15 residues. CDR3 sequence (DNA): TGTGCCAGCAGCTTGTTTGGACAGGGTGGGTACGAGCAGTACTTC. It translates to CASSLFGQGGYEQYF.

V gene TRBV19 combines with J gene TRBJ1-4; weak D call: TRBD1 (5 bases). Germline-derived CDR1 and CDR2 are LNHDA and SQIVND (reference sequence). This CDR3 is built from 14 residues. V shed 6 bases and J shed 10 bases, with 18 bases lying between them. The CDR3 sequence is CASRQDGGILKLFF. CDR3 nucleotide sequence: TGTGCCAGTAGACAGGACGGCGGCATCTTAAAACTGTTTTTT.

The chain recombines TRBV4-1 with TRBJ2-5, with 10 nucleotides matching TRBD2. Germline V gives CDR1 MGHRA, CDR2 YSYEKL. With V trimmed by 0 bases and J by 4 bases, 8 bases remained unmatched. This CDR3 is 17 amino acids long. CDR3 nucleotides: TGCGCCAGCAGCCAAGATCAGTCACTAGCGGGGCCAGAGACCCAGTACTTC. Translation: CASSQDQSLAGPETQYF.

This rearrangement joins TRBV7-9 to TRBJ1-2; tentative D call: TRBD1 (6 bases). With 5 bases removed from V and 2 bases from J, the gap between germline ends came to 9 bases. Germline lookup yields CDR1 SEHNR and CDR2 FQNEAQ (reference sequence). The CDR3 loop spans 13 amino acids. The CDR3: CASSVGQNYGYTF. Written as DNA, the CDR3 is TGTGCCAGCAGCGTCGGACAGAACTATGGCTACACCTTC.

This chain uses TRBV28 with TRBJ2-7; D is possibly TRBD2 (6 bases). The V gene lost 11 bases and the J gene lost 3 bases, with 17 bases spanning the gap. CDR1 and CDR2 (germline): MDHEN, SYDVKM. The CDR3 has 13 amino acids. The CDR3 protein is CAGARDGGYEQYF. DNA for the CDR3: TGTGCCGGGGCAAGGGACGGGGGCTACGAGCAGTACTTC.

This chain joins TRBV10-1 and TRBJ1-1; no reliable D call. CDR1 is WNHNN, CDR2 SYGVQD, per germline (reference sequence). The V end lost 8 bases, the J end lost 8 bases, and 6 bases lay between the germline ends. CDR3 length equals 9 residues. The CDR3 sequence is CASPREAFF. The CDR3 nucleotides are TGCGCCAGCCCGCGAGAAGCTTTCTTT.

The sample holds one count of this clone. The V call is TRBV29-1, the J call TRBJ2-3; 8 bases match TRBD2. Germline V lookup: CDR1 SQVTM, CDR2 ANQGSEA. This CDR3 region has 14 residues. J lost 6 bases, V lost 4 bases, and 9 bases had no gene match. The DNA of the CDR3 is TGCAGCGTTGGAGCCAGCGGGAGATCCGATACGCAGTATTTT. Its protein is CSVGASGRSDTQYF.

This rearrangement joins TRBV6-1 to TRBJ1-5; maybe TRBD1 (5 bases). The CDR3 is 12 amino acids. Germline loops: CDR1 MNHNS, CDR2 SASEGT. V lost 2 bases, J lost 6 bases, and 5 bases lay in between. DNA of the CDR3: TGTGCCAGCAGTGAACAGGGTCAGCCCCAGCATTTT. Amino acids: CASSEQGQPQHF.

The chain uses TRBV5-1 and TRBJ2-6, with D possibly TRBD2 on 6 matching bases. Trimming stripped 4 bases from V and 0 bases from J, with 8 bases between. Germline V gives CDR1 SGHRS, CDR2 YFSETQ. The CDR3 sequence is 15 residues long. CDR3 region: CASSPGGSGANVLTF. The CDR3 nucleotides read TGCGCCAGCAGCCCCGGGGGCTCTGGGGCCAACGTCCTGACTTTC.

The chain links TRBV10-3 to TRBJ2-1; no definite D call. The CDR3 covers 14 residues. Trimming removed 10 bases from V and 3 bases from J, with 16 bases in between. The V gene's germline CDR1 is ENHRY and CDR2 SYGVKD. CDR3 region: CATSESTNYNEQFF. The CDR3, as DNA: TGTGCCACCTCCGAAAGCACGAACTACAATGAGCAGTTCTTC.

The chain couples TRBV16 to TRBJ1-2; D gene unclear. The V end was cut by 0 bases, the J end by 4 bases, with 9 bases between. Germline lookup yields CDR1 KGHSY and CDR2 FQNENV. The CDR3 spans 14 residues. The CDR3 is CASSQSRNRYGYTF. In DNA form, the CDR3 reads TGTGCCAGCAGCCAATCCAGAAATCGCTATGGCTACACCTTC.

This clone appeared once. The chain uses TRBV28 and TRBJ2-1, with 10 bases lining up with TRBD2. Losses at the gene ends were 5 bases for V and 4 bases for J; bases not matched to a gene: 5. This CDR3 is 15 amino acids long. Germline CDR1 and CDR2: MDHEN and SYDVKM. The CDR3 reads CASSPTSGQYNEQFF. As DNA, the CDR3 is TGTGCCAGCAGTCCGACTAGCGGGCAATACAATGAGCAGTTCTTC.

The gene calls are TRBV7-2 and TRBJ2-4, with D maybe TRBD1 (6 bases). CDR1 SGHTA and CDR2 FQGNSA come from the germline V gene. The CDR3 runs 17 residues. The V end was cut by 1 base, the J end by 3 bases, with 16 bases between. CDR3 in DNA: TGTGCCAGCAGCTTAGGTGGTGCCAGGGGAGTCAAAAACATTCAGTACTTC. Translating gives CASSLGGARGVKNIQYF.

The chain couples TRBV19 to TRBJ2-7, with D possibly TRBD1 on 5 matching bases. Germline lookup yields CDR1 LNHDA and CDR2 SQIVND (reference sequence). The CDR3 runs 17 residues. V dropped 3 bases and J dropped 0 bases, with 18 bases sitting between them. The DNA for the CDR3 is TGTGCCAGTAGTATTACAGGAAGCCTCTCTCCCTCCTACGAGCAGTACTTC. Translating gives CASSITGSLSPSYEQYF.

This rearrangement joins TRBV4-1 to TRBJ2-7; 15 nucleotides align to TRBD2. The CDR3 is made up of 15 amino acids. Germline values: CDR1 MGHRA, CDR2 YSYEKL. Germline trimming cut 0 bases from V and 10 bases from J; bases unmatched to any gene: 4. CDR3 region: CASSQDGTSGGNQYF. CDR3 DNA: TGCGCCAGCAGCCAAGACGGGACTAGCGGGGGGAACCAGTACTTC.

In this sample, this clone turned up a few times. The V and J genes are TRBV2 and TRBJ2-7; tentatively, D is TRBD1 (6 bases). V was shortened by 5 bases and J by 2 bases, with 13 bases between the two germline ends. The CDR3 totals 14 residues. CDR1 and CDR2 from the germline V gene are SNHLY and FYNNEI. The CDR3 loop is CASSPSRQAYEQYF. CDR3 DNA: TGTGCCAGCAGTCCTTCTCGACAGGCCTACGAGCAGTACTTC.

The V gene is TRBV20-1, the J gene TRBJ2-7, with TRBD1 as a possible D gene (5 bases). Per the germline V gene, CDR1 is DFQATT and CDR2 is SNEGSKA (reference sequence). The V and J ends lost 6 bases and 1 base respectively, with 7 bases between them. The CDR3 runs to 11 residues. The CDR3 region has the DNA TGCAGTGCCGACAGTTCCTACGAGCAGTACTTC. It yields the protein CSADSSYEQYF.

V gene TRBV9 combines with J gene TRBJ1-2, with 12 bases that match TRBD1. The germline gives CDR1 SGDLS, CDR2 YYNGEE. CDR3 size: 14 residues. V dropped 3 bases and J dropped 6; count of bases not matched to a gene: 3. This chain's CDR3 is CASSAGTGGDGYTF. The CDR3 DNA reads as TGTGCCAGCAGCGCGGGGACAGGGGGCGATGGCTACACCTTC.

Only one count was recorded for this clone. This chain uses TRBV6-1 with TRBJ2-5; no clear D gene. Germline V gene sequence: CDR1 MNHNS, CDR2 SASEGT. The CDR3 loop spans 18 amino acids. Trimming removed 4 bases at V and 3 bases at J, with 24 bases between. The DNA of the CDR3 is TGTGCCAGCAGTGCTTTACATCGGAACAGCAGATTGAAAGAGACCCAGTACTTC. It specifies CASSALHRNSRLKETQYF.

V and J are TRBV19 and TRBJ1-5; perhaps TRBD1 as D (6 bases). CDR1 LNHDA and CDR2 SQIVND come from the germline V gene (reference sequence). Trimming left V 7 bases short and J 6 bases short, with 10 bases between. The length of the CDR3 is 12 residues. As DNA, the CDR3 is TGTGCCAGTAACAGGGACCGTCAGCCCCAGCATTTT. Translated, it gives CASNRDRQPQHF.

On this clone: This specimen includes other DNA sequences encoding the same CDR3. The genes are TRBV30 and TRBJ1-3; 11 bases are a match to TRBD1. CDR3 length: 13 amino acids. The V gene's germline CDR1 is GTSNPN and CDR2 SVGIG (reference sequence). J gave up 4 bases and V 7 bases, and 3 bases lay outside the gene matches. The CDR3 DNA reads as TGTGCCTCCGGGACAGGGGGAGGAAACACCATATATTTT. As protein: CASGTGGGNTIYF.

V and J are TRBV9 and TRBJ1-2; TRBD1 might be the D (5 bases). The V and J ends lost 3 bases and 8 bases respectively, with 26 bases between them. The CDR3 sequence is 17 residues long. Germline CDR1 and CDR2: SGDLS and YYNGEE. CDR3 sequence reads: CASSARRTNQGLGGYTF. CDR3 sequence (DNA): TGTGCCAGCAGCGCGCGTCGAACAAATCAGGGCCTAGGGGGCTACACCTTC.

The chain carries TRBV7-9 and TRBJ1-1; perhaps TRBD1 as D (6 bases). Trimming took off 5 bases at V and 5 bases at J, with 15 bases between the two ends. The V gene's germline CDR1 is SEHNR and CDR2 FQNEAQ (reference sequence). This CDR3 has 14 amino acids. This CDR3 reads CASSPMGTWTEAFF. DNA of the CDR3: TGTGCCAGCAGCCCCATGGGGACATGGACTGAAGCTTTCTTT.

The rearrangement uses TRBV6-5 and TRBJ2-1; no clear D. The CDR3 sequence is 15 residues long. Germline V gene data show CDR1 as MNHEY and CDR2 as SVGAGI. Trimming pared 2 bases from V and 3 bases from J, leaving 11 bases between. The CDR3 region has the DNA TGTGCCAGCAGTTACGGGCCTACCCACTACAATGAGCAGTTCTTC. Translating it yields CASSYGPTHYNEQFF.